This T cell receptor (beta chain) is from a study of blood T cell repertoires in COVID-19. About the study: Italy, Spain and the United States were the sources of the convalescent and acute COVID-19 samples. PBMCs, B-cell-depleted T cells, or T cells provided the cDNA or gDNA that made up the material.

Authors' data handling: Scientists estimated how many nucleated cells there were by amplifying reference gene primers. Data came from immunoSEQ multiplex PCR; TCRdb stores just in-frame clones and leaves some out. V, J and clone size reflect that table, while D and trimming were determined from the DNA. The data hold about 130,000 clones, with approximately 83% observed a single time. Germline CDR1 reads MGHRA; CDR2 reads YSYEKL. Trimming at V came to 1 base and at J to 7 bases, leaving 4 bases not matched to a gene. This CDR3 comprises 16 residues. The source material was peripheral blood. The chain joins TRBV4-1 to TRBJ1-6; TRBD1 matches at 10 bases. The receptor comes from a woman older than 75 with acute or convalescent COVID-19. The CDR3 region is CASSQGRQGANSPLHF. The CDR3 DNA is TGCGCCAGCAGCCAAGGCAGACAGGGGGCGAATTCACCCCTCCACTTT.